The clone carrying this T cell receptor beta chain has a count of ten or more. The sample comes from a study of early T cells in non-severe SARS-CoV-2 infection. Study at large: Bulk RNA from unsorted whole blood was sequenced; chains were unpaired.

TCRdb passed the 5' RACE reads through MiXCR, listing each CDR3 protein once. The data contain 65,000 to 85,000 distinct CDR3 sequences, over 10% of them seen just once; the ten biggest clones take up approximately 1%. The CDR3 covers 15 residues. V gave up 4 bases and J gave up 2 bases, with 15 bases separating them. Germline-derived CDR1 and CDR2 are SGHKS and YYEKEE (reference sequence). The chain is built from TRBV5-5 and TRBJ1-1; the D is unclear. The sequencing input was whole blood. The clonotype originates from an adult who was a healthcare worker with PCR-confirmed SARS-CoV-2 infection or an uninfected control (not recorded which). CDR3 protein: CASSALSGRNTEAFF. DNA for the CDR3: TGTGCCAGCAGCGCGCTATCTGGACGTAACACTGAAGCTTTCTTT.